This T cell receptor (beta chain) was sequenced during a study of a mutant IDH1 vaccine in newly diagnosed glioma (dated by TCRdb to about 2021). Background for the entire study: Of the roughly 30 treated patients, around 62% were male and around 40% were female, and a mean age of roughly 40 years was recorded. Before enrollment, most patients had been given radiochemotherapy with temozolomide as standard therapy, while the rest had received either radiotherapy alone or temozolomide alone. Peripheral blood was drawn at six visits: V03 (baseline), V05, V07, V10, V12 and V13. For exploratory analyses, some 24 treated patients had longitudinal TCRB deep sequencing done wherever samples were available. General conclusions and limits of the study: The authors stated that sample limitations prevented analyses of patient blood samples from being reproduced. Immune responses induced by the vaccine were seen in 93.3% of patients across multiple MHC alleles. Pseudoprogression appeared unrelated to alterations in the top peripheral T cell clonotypes detected by TCRB sequencing. PBMC samples for TCRB deep sequencing were selected based on availability.

The meaning of the sample's time point label: baseline, week 1 (first vaccination visit). The sample's treatment or condition, from its label and the paper: pre-vaccination baseline after standard-of-care therapy. Donors had newly diagnosed WHO grade 3 or 4 IDH1-mutant astrocytomas with loss of nuclear ATRX. The samples were drawn from NOA16, a multicentre, single-arm, open-label phase I trial in Germany that tested a mutant IDH1 peptide vaccine in humans for the first time. Visit V03 blood draws served as the baseline sample for immunogenicity testing. Genomic DNA for TCRB sequencing was isolated from EDTA blood with the DNeasy Blood and Tissue Kit. The library came from the immunoSEQ multiplex PCR assay. Rearranged TCR beta chain sequences were amplified with the hsTCRB Kit following the manufacturer's protocol. Sequencing of TCRB libraries was carried out on an Illumina MiSeq. In the original analysis: The kit vendor's proprietary platform handled demultiplexing, trimming and gene mapping. TCRdb took this table from immuneACCESS and kept in-frame rearrangements with V and J called. Such tables lack part of the clones; where checked against another copy, unresolved V genes explain under half of the gap, and the rest is unexplained. D and trimming come from the DNA, and the V and J calls and clone size come from that table. This sample is represented by approximately 70,000 clones; 65% to 90% of them were singletons. In total, the top ten clones hold 2.9% of the sample.

CDR1 and CDR2 (SQVTM, ANQGSEA) derive from the germline V gene. Trimming takes 7 bases from V and 4 bases from J, and the germline ends sit 5 bases apart. The CDR3 spans 10 residues, from the cysteine through the phenylalanine. Kept here is only the CDR3 DNA, which spans 30 bases and is read in frame from base 1. As concerns this clone: Its specific antigen is unknown. The record has no base qualities; no much larger clone is one base away.

This receptor was identified in a man aged 25-45 years with glioma. Sample: PBMCs, taken from a glioma patient treated with radiotherapy, temozolomide or both. The chain is made from TRBV29-1 and TRBJ2-1; a confident D gene designation cannot be given. The CDR3: CSAVYNEQFF. The nucleotides read TGCAGCGCTGTATACAATGAGCAGTTCTTC.